These 15 T cell receptor beta chains were sequenced from one sample in a study of T-cell reconstitution after alpha-beta-depleted transplantation in children. Construction of the TCRbeta library involved unique molecular identifiers. From the PCR reads, TCRdb called clonotypes with MiXCR, one entry per CDR3 protein. The table shows roughly 200,000 distinct CDR3 sequences, with 8.4% occurring only once. The material was PBMCs, mostly from graft donor cells, obtained 360 days after TCRalphabeta/CD19-depleted stem cell transplant. Source of these receptors: a male patient aged 2-10 years who had a stem cell transplant for acute myeloid leukemia, so the T cells may come from the graft donor.

CDR3 DNA sequence: TGTGCCAGCAGCTTATGGGACAGCCCCTACGAGCAGTACTTC. Amino acids: CASSLWDSPYEQYF. This chain uses TRBV7-6 with TRBJ2-7; TRBD1 matches at 7 bases. Trimming took 2 bases from V and 2 from J; bases not matched to a gene: 3. Germline loops: CDR1 SGHVS, CDR2 FNYEAQ. The CDR3 length is 14 residues.

A few counts support this clonotype. The J gene is TRBJ2-1, the V gene TRBV5-1; TRBD2 matches at 8 bases. Germline-derived CDR1 and CDR2 are SGHRS and YFSETQ. The CDR3 totals 16 residues. The V gene end was trimmed by 4 bases and the J gene end by 8 bases; junction bases not matched to a gene: 14. The CDR3 DNA follows: TGCGCCAGCAGCATACCGGGACTAGGTACGATCGATGAGCAGTTCTTC. Its protein product is CASSIPGLGTIDEQFF.

This clonotype was recorded many times. The chain employs TRBV7-2 and TRBJ2-7; D is uncertain. CDR3 length: 12 residues. The V end was cut by 5 bases, the J end by 2 bases, with 7 bases between. Germline assignment: CDR1 SGHTA and CDR2 FQGNSA. The DNA of the CDR3 is TGTGCCAGCAGCCTGGTCCCCTACGAGCAGTACGTC. Translated, it gives CASSLVPYEQYV.

This clonotype has at least ten counts. The rearrangement uses TRBV4-1 and TRBJ1-2; perhaps TRBD1 as D (6 bases). Germline values: CDR1 MGHRA, CDR2 YSYEKL. V dropped 0 bases and J dropped 2 bases, with 13 bases sitting between them. The CDR3 loop spans 16 amino acids. Here the CDR3 reads CASSQDLTGRNYGYTF. CDR3 nucleotide sequence: TGCGCCAGCAGCCAAGATCTTACAGGGCGAAACTATGGCTACACCTTC.

This clonotype has more than one count but fewer than ten. V gene TRBV12-5 combines with J gene TRBJ2-4; D remains ambiguous. The CDR3 runs to 17 residues. V lost 1 base and J lost 0, with 13 bases in between. CDR1 is LGHNT, CDR2 FRNRAP, per germline. The CDR3 is CASGLGAVTIAKNIQYF. Written as DNA, the CDR3 is TGTGCTAGTGGTTTGGGGGCGGTTACCATAGCCAAAAACATTCAGTACTTC.

The genes are TRBV19 and TRBJ2-5, with D tentatively TRBD2 (6 bases). Trimming removed 4 bases at V and 2 bases at J, with 11 bases between. The CDR3 is made up of 14 amino acids. Per the germline V gene, CDR1 is LNHDA and CDR2 is SQIVND (reference sequence). The CDR3 DNA reads as TGTGCCAGTAGTAAAGCAGGACTACAAGAGACCCAGTACTTC. This gives the protein CASSKAGLQETQYF.

The table lists this clonotype with many counts. The chain has TRBV5-4 and TRBJ2-2, with D possibly TRBD2 on 5 matching bases. CDR1 and CDR2 from the germline V gene are SGHNT and YYREEE (reference sequence). The CDR3 loop spans 15 amino acids. V was cut by 0 bases and J by 3 bases, with 9 bases left in between. The DNA of the CDR3 is TGTGCCAGCAGCTTGGGCTTGGGAGACACCGGGGAGCTGTTTTTT. Its translation: CASSLGLGDTGELFF.

This clonotype was picked up many times. The chain couples TRBV7-9 to TRBJ2-5; no reliable D call. The CDR3 covers 12 residues. The V end was cut by 8 bases, the J end by 5 bases, with 12 bases between. Looked up from germline, CDR1 is SEHNR and CDR2 is FQNEAQ (reference sequence). The CDR3 DNA follows: TGTGCCAGCCTCCGGGCCGGGGAGACCCAGTACTTC. It is translated as CASLRAGETQYF. Full variable domain (rest looked up from reference TRBV7-9 and TRBJ2-5): DTGVSQNPRHKITKRGQNVTFRCDPISEHNRLYWYRQTLGQGPEFLTYFQNEAQLEKSRLLSDRFSAERPKGSFSTLEIQRTEQGDSAMYLCASLRAGETQYFGPGTRLLVL.

This clonotype was observed many times. The genes are TRBV4-1 and TRBJ2-1; D call uncertain. Germline V lookup: CDR1 MGHRA, CDR2 YSYEKL. The CDR3 loop spans 15 amino acids. V shed 0 bases and J shed 5 bases, with 11 bases lying between them. CDR3 sequence reads: CASSQERTLHNEQFF. The CDR3 region has the DNA TGCGCCAGCAGCCAAGAAAGAACTCTCCACAATGAGCAGTTCTTC.

This clonotype was detected a few times. The chain has TRBV7-2 and TRBJ2-7, with 10 positions matching TRBD1. After removal of 5 bases from V and 1 base from J, the junction contained 11 bases not matched to a gene. The CDR3 extends over 17 amino acids. The V gene's germline CDR1 is SGHTA and CDR2 FQGNSA. CDR3 region: CASSRRKSGQGSYEQYF. The CDR3 nucleotides read TGTGCCAGCAGCCGACGCAAGTCGGGACAGGGGTCCTACGAGCAGTACTTC.

This clonotype appeared a few times. The V call is TRBV10-1, the J call TRBJ2-3; D possibly uses TRBD1 or TRBD2 (5 bases each). The CDR3 covers 13 residues. CDR1 is WNHNN and CDR2 is SYGVQD in the germline V gene (reference sequence). V lost 5 bases, J lost 2 bases, and 8 bases lay in between. This CDR3 reads CASSRDPTDTQYF. The CDR3 DNA sequence: TGCGCCAGCAGTCGGGACCCCACAGATACGCAGTATTTT.

The genes are TRBV6-2 or TRBV6-3 and TRBJ2-1; a weak D match, TRBD2 (5 bases). This CDR3 has 12 residues. The V gene lost 6 bases and the J gene lost 3 bases, with 6 bases spanning the gap. Germline V CDR1 and CDR2: MNHEY, SVGEGT. The CDR3, as DNA: TGTGCCAGCAGCGGGGACTACAATGAGCAGTTCTTC. As protein: CASSGDYNEQFF.

This clonotype came up many times. This chain joins TRBV27 and TRBJ2-3; TRBD2 matches 10 bases. The CDR3 spans 14 residues. V shed 4 bases and J 6 bases; nucleotides not matched to a gene: 4. Germline assignment: CDR1 MNHEY and CDR2 SMNVEV (reference sequence). CDR3 bases: TGTGCCAGCAGTTGGGCTAGCGGGGGCGATACGCAGTATTTT. Protein product: CASSWASGGDTQYF.

The rearrangement joins TRBV29-1 to TRBJ2-7; 8 bases agree with TRBD1. Trimming removed 5 bases from V and 0 bases from J; junction bases left unmatched: 15. In germline, CDR1 is SQVTM, CDR2 ANQGSEA. This CDR3 contains 17 residues. CDR3 amino acids: CSVQKNPGTGPSYEQYF. The CDR3 nucleotides are TGCAGCGTTCAAAAGAATCCCGGGACAGGCCCCTCCTACGAGCAGTACTTC.

Ten or more counts support this clonotype. V usage is TRBV6-2 or TRBV6-3 and J usage is TRBJ1-5; 12 bases agree with TRBD1. The CDR3 has 19 amino acids. Germline CDR1 reads MNHEY; CDR2 reads SVGEGT. Trimming took 7 bases from V and 2 from J; bases not matched to a gene: 15. CDR3 bases: TGTGCCAGCAAGACGTTACCGGGACAGGGGGCCACGGGCAATCAGCCCCAGCATTTT. As protein: CASKTLPGQGATGNQPQHF.